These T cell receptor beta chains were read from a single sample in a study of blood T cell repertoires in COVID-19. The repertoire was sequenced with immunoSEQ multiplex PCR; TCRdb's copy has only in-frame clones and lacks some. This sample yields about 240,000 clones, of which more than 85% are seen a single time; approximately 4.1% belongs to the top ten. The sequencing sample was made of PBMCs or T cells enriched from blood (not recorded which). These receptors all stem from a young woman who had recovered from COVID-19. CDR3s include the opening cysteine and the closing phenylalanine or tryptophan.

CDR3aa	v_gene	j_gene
CASSPHGLPYEQYF	TRBV9	TRBJ2-7
CASGLAGVNEQFF	TRBV12-5	TRBJ2-1
CASSSTGTGGLEQYF	TRBV28	TRBJ2-7
CASRGQGYTGELFF	TRBV7-3	TRBJ2-2
CASSIEPRGTGETNIQYF	TRBV19	TRBJ2-4
CASSQIQTGEKLFF	TRBV4-3	TRBJ1-4
CASSPEGTVHEQYF	TRBV5-1	TRBJ2-7
CASSLLPEQFF	TRBV7-2	TRBJ2-1
CASSLVGGRGGGTQYF	TRBV5-5	TRBJ2-3
CASSPDRVHTEAFF	TRBV18	TRBJ1-1
CASSLLAGTKETQYF	TRBV7-9	TRBJ2-5
CASSDPLGQGRTMWVSYEQYF	TRBV2	TRBJ2-7
CASSLVGEAFNEQYF	TRBV5-1	TRBJ2-7
CASSNRDRDTGELFF	TRBV5-1	TRBJ2-2
CASSTGDRGVPPLHF	TRBV5-8	TRBJ1-6
CASSSRADNEQFF	TRBV6-2/TRBV6-3	TRBJ2-1
CASSPRLMGWGYTF	TRBV28	TRBJ1-2
CASSQDPVYEQFF	TRBV3-1/TRBV3-2	TRBJ2-1
CASSFTDNYGYTF	TRBV5-1	TRBJ1-2
CASRSPAASYEQYF	TRBV19	TRBJ2-7
CASSLIVETQYF	TRBV12-3/TRBV12-4	TRBJ2-5
CASSQEPGVYGYTF	TRBV4-2	TRBJ1-2
CASSLIRGQGSGYTF	TRBV5-8	TRBJ1-2
CASSSAGTPLSYEQYF	TRBV28	TRBJ2-7
CASQREGRNEQFF	TRBV10-3	TRBJ2-1